A single sample is the source of the 27 T cell receptor beta chains below, sequenced in a study of blood T cell repertoires in COVID-19. The method was immunoSEQ multiplex PCR; TCRdb's version includes in-frame clones alone and lacks a portion of them. The sample includes more than 85,000 clones, 85% of them seen just once. Sequenced input: peripheral blood. These receptors came from an elderly man with acute or convalescent COVID-19.

CDR3 region: CASSTNTGTTEAFF. The CDR3 region has the DNA TGTGCCAGTAGTACAAACACAGGGACCACTGAAGCTTTCTTT. The chain is built from TRBV19 and TRBJ1-1, with D possibly TRBD1 on 6 matching bases. The CDR3 spans 14 residues. Germline CDR1 reads LNHDA; CDR2 reads SQIVND (reference sequence). V was pared by 4 bases and J by 4 bases, with 13 bases between.

This clone was picked up a small number of times. This chain uses TRBV2 with TRBJ2-4; D might be TRBD1 (5 bases). Trimming took off 6 bases at V and 0 bases at J, with 15 bases between the two ends. This CDR3 spans 16 amino acids. Germline loops: CDR1 SNHLY, CDR2 FYNNEI. CDR3 DNA sequence: TGTGCCAGCAGACAGACAGCTTCTTTAGCCAAAAACATTCAGTACTTC. Translated, it gives CASRQTASLAKNIQYF.

This clone was found once. This sequence joins TRBV3-1 (or the pseudogene TRBV3-2) and TRBJ2-3, with D uncertain. This CDR3 has 14 residues. Germline V gene data show CDR1 as LGHDT and CDR2 as YNNKEL (reference sequence). V was clipped by 1 base and J by 0 bases, with 5 bases between them. CDR3 residues: CASSQAESTDTQYF. Here the CDR3 DNA reads TGTGCCAGCAGCCAAGCTGAGAGCACAGATACGCAGTATTTT.

This clone was counted only a few times. V is TRBV23-1 and J is TRBJ1-2; 7 bases fit TRBD1. TRBV23-1 is given ORF status, its function remaining uncertain. V lost 4 bases and J lost 8; bases outside the gene matches: 10. The CDR3 sequence is 14 residues long. The CDR3 here is CASSLRDRTRGYTF. Written as DNA, the CDR3 is TGCGCCAGCAGTCTCCGGGACAGAACTCGGGGCTACACCTTC.

The chain carries TRBV11-3 and TRBJ2-2, with TRBD2 matching 7 bases. This CDR3 comprises 14 residues. The V gene end was trimmed by 4 bases and the J gene end by 7 bases; junction bases not matched to a gene: 6. Germline lookup yields CDR1 SGHNT and CDR2 YENEEA. The DNA for the CDR3 is TGTGCCAGCAGCTCGGGACTATCCCTCGGGGAGCTGTTTTTT. Protein: CASSSGLSLGELFF.

V is TRBV6-1 and J is TRBJ1-5; D possibly corresponds to TRBD1 (5 bases). The CDR3 sequence is 14 residues long. Looked up from germline, CDR1 is MNHNS and CDR2 is SASEGT. V was clipped by 3 bases and J by 4 bases, with 10 bases between them. The CDR3 region has the DNA TGTGCCAGCAGTGAGGGGCAGCCTAATCAGCCCCAGCATTTT. Translating gives CASSEGQPNQPQHF.

The chain joins TRBV19 to TRBJ2-7, with D perhaps TRBD2 (6 bases). V was trimmed by 4 bases and J by 9 bases, leaving 10 bases between them. This CDR3 spans 11 amino acids. From germline, CDR1 is LNHDA and CDR2 SQIVND (reference sequence). CDR3 coding DNA: TGTGCCAGTAGTACCGGGACTTCGCAGTACTTC. It specifies CASSTGTSQYF.

The V call is TRBV7-8, the J call TRBJ2-7; 7 bases are a match to TRBD2. The germline CDR1 and CDR2 sequences are SGHVS and FQNEAQ. The CDR3 extends over 17 amino acids. J was trimmed by 0 bases and V by 1 base; bases with no gene match: 9. CDR3 bases: TGTGCCAGCAGCTTAGGGCAGGGAGCGGGACGCTCCTACGAGCAGTACTTC. It codes for CASSLGQGAGRSYEQYF. The full variable domain, completed using reference TRBV7-8 and TRBJ2-7, is GAGVSQSPRYKVAKRGQDVALRCDPISGHVSLFWYQQALGQGPEFLTYFQNEAQLDKSGLPSDRFFAERPEGSVSTLKIQRTQQEDSAVYLCASSLGQGAGRSYEQYFGPGTRLTVT.

This sequence joins TRBV10-1 and TRBJ2-1, with 7 bases identical to TRBD1. Trimming cost V 0 bases and J 8 bases; bases outside gene matches: 13. Germline CDR1 and CDR2: WNHNN and SYGVQD (reference sequence). The CDR3 is 17 amino acids. The CDR3 sequence: CASSESPTGTVIDEQFF. The DNA for the CDR3 is TGCGCCAGCAGTGAGTCACCGACCGGGACAGTTATTGATGAGCAGTTCTTC.

V usage is TRBV24-1 and J usage is TRBJ2-3, with 12 nucleotides matching TRBD2. Germline V lookup: CDR1 KGHDR, CDR2 SFDVKD. Losses at the gene ends were 4 bases for V and 1 base for J; bases not matched to a gene: 5. The CDR3 runs 17 residues. The CDR3 reads CATSEVSSGRGTDTQYF. The DNA for the CDR3 is TGTGCCACCAGTGAGGTCTCTAGCGGGAGGGGCACAGATACGCAGTATTTT.

The gene calls are TRBV18 and TRBJ1-5, with TRBD1 identical over 9 bases. Germline CDR1 reads KGHSH; CDR2 reads LQKENI. After removal of 4 bases from V and 3 bases from J, the junction contained 1 base not matched to a gene. The CDR3 length is 14 residues. CDR3 in amino acids: CASSRDRDNQPQHF. In DNA form, the CDR3 reads TGTGCCAGCTCACGGGACAGGGACAATCAGCCCCAGCATTTT.

The chain has TRBV19 and TRBJ2-5, with TRBD1 matching 8 bases. CDR3 length: 15 amino acids. V shed 5 bases and J 1 base; nucleotides not matched to a gene: 6. The germline CDR1 and CDR2 sequences are LNHDA and SQIVND (reference sequence). Here the CDR3 reads CASSSYGQGQETQYF. The CDR3 coding sequence is TGTGCCAGTAGTTCATATGGACAGGGCCAAGAGACCCAGTACTTC.

The chain couples TRBV11-2 to TRBJ2-7; maybe TRBD2 (6 bases). The CDR3 totals 14 residues. The germline V gene has CDR1 SGHAT and CDR2 FQNNGV. Between the trimmed V and J ends, which lost 6 bases and 3 bases, there was a span of 15 bases. DNA of the CDR3: TGTGCCAGCAGGCCGGGACTTAGCTTCTACGAGCAGTACTTC. As protein: CASRPGLSFYEQYF.

The CDR3 DNA reads TGTGCCAGCAGTTCCGGGGGGCAGTTGACAAAACCCCTCCACTTT. Residues: CASSSGGQLTKPLHF. The rearrangement joins TRBV28 to TRBJ1-6; maybe TRBD1 (6 bases). CDR1 and CDR2 from the germline V gene are MDHEN and SYDVKM. V lost 4 bases and J 12 bases, leaving 19 bases between the germline ends. The CDR3 has 15 amino acids.

This chain links TRBV7-9 with TRBJ1-3, with 7 positions matching TRBD1. V gave up 5 bases and J gave up 0 bases; unmatched junction bases: 10. Germline CDR1 and CDR2: SEHNR and FQNEAQ (reference sequence). The CDR3 runs to 17 residues. The DNA of the CDR3 is TGTGCCAGCAGCCGCTCTTGGACAGGAAGCTCTGGAAACACCATATATTTT. Translating it yields CASSRSWTGSSGNTIYF.

The CDR3 here is CAWRGTTSGNTIYF. The CDR3, as DNA: TGTGCCTGGAGGGGGACAACCTCTGGAAACACCATATATTTT. V usage is TRBV30 and J usage is TRBJ1-3, with a tentative D call TRBD1 (6 bases). CDR1 and CDR2 (germline): GTSNPN, SVGIG (reference sequence). The CDR3 has 14 amino acids. Trimming removed 3 bases from V and 0 bases from J, with 9 bases in between.

The chain recombines TRBV19 with TRBJ1-5, with D unresolved. The CDR3 contains 15 residues. Germline CDR1 LNHDA, CDR2 SQIVND (reference sequence). The V gene lost 3 bases and the J gene lost 3 bases, with 12 bases spanning the gap. The CDR3 loop reads CASSISGSPNQPQHF. Here the CDR3 DNA reads TGTGCCAGTAGTATTTCGGGGAGTCCCAATCAGCCCCAGCATTTT.

The chain employs TRBV5-6 and TRBJ2-1, with TRBD2 identical over 11 bases. V shed 1 base, J shed 5 bases, and the junction held 5 bases outside the gene matches. This CDR3 region has 16 residues. Germline V gene sequence: CDR1 SGHDT, CDR2 YYEEEE. In DNA, the CDR3 is TGTGCCAGCAGCTTGTTAGCGGGAGGGTTGAACAATGAGCAGTTCTTC. Amino acid sequence: CASSLLAGGLNNEQFF.

The J gene is TRBJ1-2, the V gene TRBV3-1 (or the pseudogene TRBV3-2); 7 bases line up with TRBD1. The trim removed 1 base at V and 4 bases at J, leaving 9 bases unmatched. Germline CDR1 LGHDT, CDR2 YNNKEL (reference sequence). The CDR3 totals 16 residues. CDR3 in DNA: TGTGCCAGCAGCCAAGCACCCGGGACAGCGACCTATGGCTACACCTTC. It codes for CASSQAPGTATYGYTF.

The V and J genes are TRBV24-1 and TRBJ1-5, with 8 bases identical to TRBD1. The V and J ends lost 4 bases and 5 bases, in that order; junction bases with no gene match: 3. Germline assignment: CDR1 KGHDR and CDR2 SFDVKD. The CDR3 totals 14 residues. The CDR3 reads CATSEAGGYQPQHF. CDR3 nucleotide sequence: TGTGCCACCAGTGAAGCAGGGGGCTATCAGCCCCAGCATTTT.

The chain joins TRBV6-5 to TRBJ1-2, with TRBD1 matching over 8 bases. Trimming took 5 bases from V and 6 from J; bases not matched to a gene: 11. The germline gives CDR1 MNHEY, CDR2 SVGAGI. The CDR3 extends over 15 amino acids. The CDR3 reads CASSQNTGGRNGYTF. In nucleotides, the CDR3 is TGTGCCAGCAGTCAAAATACAGGGGGTAGGAATGGCTACACCTTC.

The genes are TRBV3-1 (or the pseudogene TRBV3-2) and TRBJ2-5, with TRBD2 matching 10 bases. J gave up 7 bases and V 0 bases, and 5 bases lay outside the gene matches. Germline CDR1 LGHDT, CDR2 YNNKEL (reference sequence). There are 15 residues in the CDR3. The CDR3 protein is CASSQDTASGRTQYF. CDR3 in DNA: TGTGCCAGCAGCCAAGATACGGCTAGCGGGAGGACCCAGTACTTC.

The rearrangement uses TRBV11-3 and TRBJ2-6, with a possible D match to TRBD2 (6 bases). V lost 1 base, J lost 2 bases, and 9 bases lay in between. The CDR3 spans 16 residues. The V gene's germline CDR1 is SGHNT and CDR2 YENEEA. For the CDR3, the DNA is TGTGCCAGCAGCTTAGTCTCGGGGGCTGGGGCCAACGTCCTGACTTTC. Translating it yields CASSLVSGAGANVLTF.

This clone was seen more than once but under ten times. The genes are TRBV5-5 and TRBJ1-4, with 7 bases fitting TRBD1. This CDR3 has 15 amino acids. The V gene end was trimmed by 4 bases and the J gene end by 5 bases; junction bases not matched to a gene: 8. Per germline, CDR1 SGHKS and CDR2 YYEKEE (reference sequence). The CDR3 is CASSQTGPGNEKLFF. CDR3 in DNA: TGTGCCAGCAGCCAGACAGGGCCAGGGAATGAAAAACTGTTTTTT. Based on the CDR3 plus reference TRBV5-5 and TRBJ1-4, the full variable domain is DAGVTQSPTHLIKTRGQQVTLRCSPISGHKSVSWYQQVLGQGPQFIFQYYEKEERGRGNFPDRFSARQFPNYSSELNVNALLLGDSALYLCASSQTGPGNEKLFFGSGTQLSVL.

This clone was counted a few times. The CDR3, as DNA: TGTGCCAGTAGTATTCAGGGGCACTACGAGCAGTACTTC. Amino acid sequence: CASSIQGHYEQYF. V and J are TRBV19 and TRBJ2-7; D perhaps matches TRBD1 (6 bases). Germline CDR1 and CDR2: LNHDA and SQIVND (reference sequence). The CDR3 runs to 13 residues. Trimming cost V 3 bases and J 3 bases, with 9 bases left between them.

The rearrangement uses TRBV28 and TRBJ2-3; tentatively, D is TRBD1 (6 bases). The CDR3 consists of 13 residues. Trimming stripped 7 bases from V and 3 bases from J, with 11 bases between. CDR1 MDHEN and CDR2 SYDVKM come from the germline V gene. The CDR3 protein is CASKDSNTDTQYF. The DNA for the CDR3 is TGTGCCAGCAAGGACAGCAATACAGATACGCAGTATTTT.

The CDR3 DNA reads TGTGCCAGCAGCGTAGTCGGGACAGGGGGCAATGGCTACACCTTC. Translated, it gives CASSVVGTGGNGYTF. The rearrangement links TRBV9 to TRBJ1-2; 12 nucleotides agree with TRBD1. Germline values: CDR1 SGDLS, CDR2 YYNGEE. V shed 0 bases and J 6 bases; nucleotides not matched to a gene: 3. This CDR3 region has 15 residues.